A single sample gave rise to the 9 T cell receptor beta chains below, sequenced in a study of T cell changes during pregnancy in multiple sclerosis. The assay was immunoSEQ multiplex PCR, and TCRdb's table has in-frame clones only and misses some. This sample has 100,000 or so clones; 94% occur once, and the top ten carry about 0.9%. Here the sequenced sample was peripheral blood, taken before pregnancy. These receptor sequences come from a female donor with multiple sclerosis, enrolled in a pregnancy study.

The chain carries TRBV10-3 and TRBJ2-7, with TRBD2 matching 7 bases. CDR1 and CDR2 from the germline V gene are ENHRY and SYGVKD. With 3 bases clipped from V and 0 bases from J, the junction kept 8 bases outside the gene matches. The CDR3 runs to 16 residues. The CDR3 sequence: CAISDPASGSSYEQYF. The CDR3 nucleotides read TGTGCCATCAGTGACCCCGCTAGCGGTAGCTCCTACGAGCAGTACTTC.

The table lists this clone with a count of one. This chain connects TRBV5-1 to TRBJ1-5; no firm D call. With 0 bases removed from V and 3 bases from J, the gap between germline ends came to 7 bases. There are 14 residues in the CDR3. Looked up from germline, CDR1 is SGHRS and CDR2 is YFSETQ. The CDR3 protein is CASSLGGNNQPQHF. The CDR3 DNA is TGCGCCAGCAGCTTGGGAGGGAACAATCAGCCCCAGCATTTT. Complete variable domain (other parts from reference TRBV5-1 and TRBJ1-5): KAGVTQTPRYLIKTRGQQVTLSCSPISGHRSVSWYQQTPGQGLQFLFEYFSETQRNKGNFPGRFSGRQFSNSRSEMNVSTLELGDSALYLCASSLGGNNQPQHFGDGTRLSIL.

In its sample, this clone was seen a few times. This chain connects TRBV28 to TRBJ1-4; weak D call: TRBD1 (6 bases). The germline V gene encodes CDR1 MDHEN and CDR2 SYDVKM. V lost 8 bases to trimming and J lost 15 bases, with 22 bases between them. The CDR3 length is 13 residues. CDR3 nucleotide sequence: TGTGCCAGCGGTGACAGCCAGGTGGGGGCCGTGTTTTTT. Its protein product is CASGDSQVGAVFF.

Here the CDR3 reads CAWVPLGREVDSEQFF. CDR3 coding DNA: TGTGCCTGGGTTCCGTTAGGGCGGGAGGTAGATAGTGAGCAGTTCTTC. The chain carries TRBV30 and TRBJ2-1; 8 nucleotides line up with TRBD2. J was trimmed by 9 bases and V by 5 bases; bases with no gene match: 18. This CDR3 spans 16 amino acids. Germline V gene data show CDR1 as GTSNPN and CDR2 as SVGIG (reference sequence). Drawing the rest from reference TRBV30 and TRBJ2-1, the complete variable domain is SQTIHQWPATLVQPVGSPLSLECTVEGTSNPNLYWYRQAAGRGLQLLFYSVGIGQISSEVPQNLSASRPQDRQFILSSKKLLLSDSGFYLCAWVPLGREVDSEQFFGPGTRLTVL.

This chain joins TRBV2 and TRBJ2-2; 8 bases line up with TRBD2. The V segment lost 9 bases and the J segment 4 bases; nucleotides outside the gene matches: 10. The CDR3 is 15 amino acids. Germline V gives CDR1 SNHLY, CDR2 FYNNEI. The CDR3: CASRAGVLSTGELFF. For the CDR3, the DNA is TGTGCCAGTAGAGCGGGAGTGCTGAGCACCGGGGAGCTGTTTTTT. Full variable domain (outside the CDR3, taken from reference TRBV2 and TRBJ2-2): EPEVTQTPSHQVTQMGQEVILRCVPISNHLYFYWYRQILGQKVEFLVSFYNNEISEKSEIFDDQFSVERPDGSNFTLKIRSTKLEDSAMYFCASRAGVLSTGELFFGEGSRLTVL.

The chain carries TRBV5-5 and TRBJ1-2; TRBD1 agrees at 7 bases. Germline lookup yields CDR1 SGHKS and CDR2 YYEKEE (reference sequence). This CDR3 region has 14 residues. J gave up 1 base and V 2 bases, and 2 bases lay outside the gene matches. The CDR3 DNA is TGTGCCAGCAGCTTAGACAGGGTTAACTATGGCTACACCTTC. Translation: CASSLDRVNYGYTF.

The chain has TRBV15 and TRBJ2-7; TRBD1 agrees at 9 bases. After removal of 4 bases from V and 4 bases from J, the junction contained 11 bases not matched to a gene. The germline V gene has CDR1 LNHNV and CDR2 YYDKDF (reference sequence). This CDR3 is built from 16 residues. Written as DNA, the CDR3 is TGTGCCACCAGCATTAGCAGGGACAGGGCGAGGTACGAGCAGTACTTC. As protein: CATSISRDRARYEQYF.

The chain joins TRBV11-3 to TRBJ2-2; 11 nucleotides align to TRBD2. The CDR3 loop spans 16 amino acids. Germline V lookup: CDR1 SGHNT, CDR2 YENEEA. Trimming cost V 5 bases and J 0 bases; bases outside gene matches: 2. CDR3 nucleotide sequence: TGTGCCAGCAGCCGGACTAGCGGGTCGAACACCGGGGAGCTGTTTTTT. This encodes CASSRTSGSNTGELFF.

V is TRBV7-9 and J is TRBJ1-4; D unclear. The CDR3 is 12 residues long. Germline V gives CDR1 SEHNR, CDR2 FQNEAQ (reference sequence). CDR3 region: CASSGDNEKLFF. In DNA form, the CDR3 reads TGTGCGAGCTCAGGTGATAATGAAAAACTGTTTTTT.